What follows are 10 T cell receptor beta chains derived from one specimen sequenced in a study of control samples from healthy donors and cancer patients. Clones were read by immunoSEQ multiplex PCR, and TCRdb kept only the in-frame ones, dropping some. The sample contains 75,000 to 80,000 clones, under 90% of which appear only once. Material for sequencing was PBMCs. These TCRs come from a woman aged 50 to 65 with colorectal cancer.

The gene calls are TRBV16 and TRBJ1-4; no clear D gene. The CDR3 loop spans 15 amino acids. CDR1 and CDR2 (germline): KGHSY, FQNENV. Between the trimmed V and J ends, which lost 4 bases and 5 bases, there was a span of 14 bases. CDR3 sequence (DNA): TGTGCCAGCAGCCGAACAAGGCAGGAGAATGAAAAACTGTTTTTT. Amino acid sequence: CASSRTRQENEKLFF.

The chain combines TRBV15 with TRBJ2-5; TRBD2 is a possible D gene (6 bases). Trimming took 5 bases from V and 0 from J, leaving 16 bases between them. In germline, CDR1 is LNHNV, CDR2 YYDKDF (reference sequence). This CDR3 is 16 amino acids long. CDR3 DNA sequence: TGTGCCACCAGCTTGCGGGACTGGACGTACCAAGAGACCCAGTACTTC. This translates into CATSLRDWTYQETQYF.

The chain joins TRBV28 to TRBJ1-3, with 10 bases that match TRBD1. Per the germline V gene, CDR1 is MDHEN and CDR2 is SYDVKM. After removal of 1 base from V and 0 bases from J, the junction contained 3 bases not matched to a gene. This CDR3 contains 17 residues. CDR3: CASSLSGTGVSGNTIYF. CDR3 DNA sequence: TGTGCCAGCAGTTTATCCGGGACAGGGGTCTCTGGAAACACCATATATTTT.

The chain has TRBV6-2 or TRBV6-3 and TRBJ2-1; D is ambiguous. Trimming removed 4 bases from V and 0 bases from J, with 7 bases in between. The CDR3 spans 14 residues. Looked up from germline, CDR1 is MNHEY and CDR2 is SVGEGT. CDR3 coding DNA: TGTGCCAGCAGTTCCACGAACTCCTACAATGAGCAGTTCTTC. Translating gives CASSSTNSYNEQFF.

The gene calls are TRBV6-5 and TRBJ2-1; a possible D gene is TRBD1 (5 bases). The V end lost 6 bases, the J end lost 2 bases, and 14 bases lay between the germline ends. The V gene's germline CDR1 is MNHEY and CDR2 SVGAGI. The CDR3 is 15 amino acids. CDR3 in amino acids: CASSPPGFPYNEQFF. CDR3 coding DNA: TGTGCCAGCAGCCCACCAGGGTTCCCCTACAATGAGCAGTTCTTC.

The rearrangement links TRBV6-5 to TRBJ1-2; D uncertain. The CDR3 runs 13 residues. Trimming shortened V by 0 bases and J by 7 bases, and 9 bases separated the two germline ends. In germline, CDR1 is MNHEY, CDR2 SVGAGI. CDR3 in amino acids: CASSYSGGSGYTF. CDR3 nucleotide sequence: TGTGCCAGCAGTTACTCGGGCGGTTCTGGCTACACCTTC.

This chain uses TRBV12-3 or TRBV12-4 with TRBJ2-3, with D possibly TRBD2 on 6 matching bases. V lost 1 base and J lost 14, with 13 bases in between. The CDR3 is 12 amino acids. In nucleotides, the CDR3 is TGTGCCAGCAGTTTAGGAGGGACTCTGCCGTATTTT. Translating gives CASSLGGTLPYF.

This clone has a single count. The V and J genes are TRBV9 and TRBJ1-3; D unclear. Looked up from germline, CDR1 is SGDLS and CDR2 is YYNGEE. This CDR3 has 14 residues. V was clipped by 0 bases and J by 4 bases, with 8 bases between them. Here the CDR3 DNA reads TGTGCCAGCAGCGTAGCGACGGCAGGAAACACCATATATTTT. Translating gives CASSVATAGNTIYF.

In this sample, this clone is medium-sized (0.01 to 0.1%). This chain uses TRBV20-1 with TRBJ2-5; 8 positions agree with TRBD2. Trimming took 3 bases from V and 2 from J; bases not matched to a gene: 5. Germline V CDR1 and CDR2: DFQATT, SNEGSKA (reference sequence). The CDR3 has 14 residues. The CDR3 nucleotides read TGCAGTGCTAGTTTAGCGGGGCGGCAAGAGACCCAGTACTTC. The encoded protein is CSASLAGRQETQYF.

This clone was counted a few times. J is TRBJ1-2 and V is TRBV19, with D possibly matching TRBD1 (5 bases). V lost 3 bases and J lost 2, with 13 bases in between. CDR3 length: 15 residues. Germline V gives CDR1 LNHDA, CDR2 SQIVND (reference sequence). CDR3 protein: CASSILRGVNYGYTF. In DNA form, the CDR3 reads TGTGCCAGTAGTATCCTCCGGGGGGTAAACTATGGCTACACCTTC.